The 10 T cell receptor beta chains in this list originate from one sample, sequenced in a study of blood T cell repertoires in COVID-19. Method: immunoSEQ multiplex PCR; TCRdb's copy keeps in-frame clones and lacks some. The sample shows about 81,000 clones, 91% of them seen only once. Sequencing was performed on peripheral blood. These receptor sequences come from a woman between 45 and 60 years old in a cohort sampled during active COVID-19.

This sequence joins TRBV6-5 and TRBJ2-1; D is possibly TRBD2 (5 bases). The V gene lost 8 bases and the J gene lost 9 bases, with 17 bases spanning the gap. The length of the CDR3 is 13 residues. The germline gives CDR1 MNHEY, CDR2 SVGAGI. The CDR3 DNA is TGTGCCAGCCAACCGGGCCCAGGAGGTGAGCAGTTCTTC. Amino acids: CASQPGPGGEQFF.

This clone was seen just once. The chain combines TRBV11-2 with TRBJ1-2; a weak D match, TRBD1 (6 bases). V lost 0 bases, J lost 3 bases, and 11 bases lay in between. Germline V gene data show CDR1 as SGHAT and CDR2 as FQNNGV. CDR3 size: 15 residues. CDR3 DNA sequence: TGTGCCAGCAGCTTAGAGGCTAGGGGGTACTATGGCTACACCTTC. The encoded protein is CASSLEARGYYGYTF.

This chain uses TRBV9 with TRBJ2-5; 14 nucleotides agree with TRBD2. CDR3 size: 16 residues. The germline V gene has CDR1 SGDLS and CDR2 YYNGEE. Germline trimming cut 4 bases from V and 5 bases from J; bases unmatched to any gene: 7. The CDR3, as DNA: TGTGCCAGCAGCCCCGGGGGACTAGCGGGAGTGGAGACCCAGTACTTC. Translated: CASSPGGLAGVETQYF. The full variable domain, rest sourced from reference TRBV9 and TRBJ2-5, is DSGVTQTPKHLITATGQRVTLRCSPRSGDLSVYWYQQSLDQGLQFLIQYYNGEERAKGNILERFSAQQFPDLHSELNLSSLELGDSALYFCASSPGGLAGVETQYFGPGTRLLVL.

V gene TRBV27 combines with J gene TRBJ2-3; D call uncertain. The CDR3 is 12 amino acids. Trimming took off 8 bases at V and 6 bases at J, with 12 bases between the two ends. Germline V gene lookup returns CDR1 MNHEY and CDR2 SMNVEV (reference sequence). Written as DNA, the CDR3 is TGTGCCAGCGGCCGGGTCATTGATACGCAGTATTTT. Translation: CASGRVIDTQYF.

The V gene is TRBV12-5, the J gene TRBJ1-1; possible D gene TRBD1, 5 bases. The CDR3 is 15 amino acids. Germline values: CDR1 LGHNT, CDR2 FRNRAP. Between the trimmed V and J ends, which lost 1 base and 7 bases, there was a span of 16 bases. This CDR3 is CASGLGGASGGEAFF. The DNA for the CDR3 is TGTGCTAGTGGTTTGGGCGGGGCGTCTGGGGGTGAAGCTTTCTTT.

The chain recombines TRBV11-3 with TRBJ1-3, with 9 bases aligning to TRBD1. Germline CDR1 reads SGHNT; CDR2 reads YENEEA. V lost 4 bases, J lost 0 bases, and 7 bases stayed unmatched. The length of the CDR3 is 17 residues. CDR3 loop: CASSSRGTGRSGNTIYF. The CDR3 bases are TGTGCCAGCAGCTCACGAGGGACAGGGCGCTCTGGAAACACCATATATTTT. Supplemented by reference TRBV11-3 and TRBJ1-3, the full variable domain reads EAGVVQSPRYKIIEKKQPVAFWCNPISGHNTLYWYLQNLGQGPELLIRYENEEAVDDSQLPKDRFSAERLKGVDSTLKIQPAELGDSAVYLCASSSRGTGRSGNTIYFGEGSWLTVV.

The rearrangement joins TRBV27 to TRBJ2-5, with 9 bases matching TRBD1. This CDR3 is 14 amino acids long. The V and J ends lost 5 bases and 3 bases, in that order; junction bases with no gene match: 4. From germline, CDR1 is MNHEY and CDR2 SMNVEV (reference sequence). The CDR3 is CASSPWTGEETQYF. The CDR3 bases are TGTGCCAGCAGTCCGTGGACAGGGGAAGAGACCCAGTACTTC.

This clone appeared a single time. J is TRBJ2-5 and V is TRBV11-3; 9 nucleotides line up with TRBD2. The germline V gene encodes CDR1 SGHNT and CDR2 YENEEA. This CDR3 is built from 16 residues. V was pared by 5 bases and J by 2 bases, with 9 bases of the junction left unmatched. CDR3 sequence: CASSPLAGVNQETQYF. The CDR3 DNA sequence: TGTGCCAGCAGCCCGTTAGCGGGAGTTAATCAAGAGACCCAGTACTTC. The variable domain in full, completed from reference TRBV11-3 and TRBJ2-5, reads EAGVVQSPRYKIIEKKQPVAFWCNPISGHNTLYWYLQNLGQGPELLIRYENEEAVDDSQLPKDRFSAERLKGVDSTLKIQPAELGDSAVYLCASSPLAGVNQETQYFGPGTRLLVL.

J is TRBJ2-5 and V is TRBV5-1, with 7 bases aligning to TRBD2. CDR1 is SGHRS, CDR2 YFSETQ, per germline. This CDR3 contains 13 residues. The ends lost 4 bases at V and 1 base at J; junction bases unmatched: 1. CDR3 in DNA: TGCGCCAGCAGCCGGACTAGCCAAGAGACCCAGTACTTC. The encoded protein is CASSRTSQETQYF.

This clone was detected only once. CDR3 amino acids: CASSFGQGITNYGYTF. The CDR3 DNA reads as TGTGCCAGCAGTTTCGGACAGGGGATCACTAACTATGGCTACACCTTC. The chain employs TRBV28 and TRBJ1-2; 9 nucleotides line up with TRBD1. In germline, CDR1 is MDHEN, CDR2 SYDVKM. CDR3 length: 16 amino acids. J was trimmed by 0 bases and V by 3 bases; bases with no gene match: 5.